This TCR beta chain was obtained from a study of identical twins. The study's findings and limits: There were fewer insertions in abundant cord blood beta clonotypes, but memory repertoires showed no such pattern.

On this clonotype: The target antigen is unknown.

Unique molecular identifiers were present on cDNA, and template switching added a universal primer site. In TCRdb, the 5' RACE reads were re-called with MiXCR into one record per CDR3 protein. The top ten hold 1.6% of the sample, which has over 550,000 distinct CDR3 sequences, around 7.4% seen once. Germline CDR1 reads MNHEY; CDR2 reads SVGAGI. This CDR3 has 16 residues. The germline V and J ends were trimmed by 3 bases and 0 bases, with 12 bases remaining between them. A further study also used this sample, focusing on yellow fever vaccine responses in identical twins.

J is TRBJ2-4 and V is TRBV6-5, with D possibly being TRBD1 or TRBD2 (5 bases each). The receptor was derived from a woman aged 18-29 years in good health. Sequencing was carried out using PBMCs. The CDR3 here is CASSYSGTSAKNIQYF. The CDR3 nucleotides are TGTGCCAGCAGTTATTCAGGGACCTCAGCCAAAAACATTCAGTACTTC.